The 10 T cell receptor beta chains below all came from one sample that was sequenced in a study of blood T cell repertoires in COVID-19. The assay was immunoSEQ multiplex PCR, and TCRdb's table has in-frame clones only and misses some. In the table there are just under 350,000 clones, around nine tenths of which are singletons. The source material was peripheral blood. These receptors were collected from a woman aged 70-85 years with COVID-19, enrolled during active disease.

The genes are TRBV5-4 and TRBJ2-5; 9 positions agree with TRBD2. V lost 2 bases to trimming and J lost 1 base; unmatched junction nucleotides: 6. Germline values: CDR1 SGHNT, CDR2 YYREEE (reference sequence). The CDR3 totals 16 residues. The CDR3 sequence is CASSFSLAGAQETQYF. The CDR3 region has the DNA TGTGCCAGCAGCTTCTCCTTAGCGGGGGCCCAAGAGACCCAGTACTTC.

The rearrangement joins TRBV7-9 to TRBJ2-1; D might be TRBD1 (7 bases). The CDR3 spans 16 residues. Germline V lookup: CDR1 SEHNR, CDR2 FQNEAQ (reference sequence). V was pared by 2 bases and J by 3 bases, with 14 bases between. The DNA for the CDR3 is TGTGCCAGCAGCTTAAGTCAGGGGGGCCTCTACAATGAGCAGTTCTTC. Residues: CASSLSQGGLYNEQFF.

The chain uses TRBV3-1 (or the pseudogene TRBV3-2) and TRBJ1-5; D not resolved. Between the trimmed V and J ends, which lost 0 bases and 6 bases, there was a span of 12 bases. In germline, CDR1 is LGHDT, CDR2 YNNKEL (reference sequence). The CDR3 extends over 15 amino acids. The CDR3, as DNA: TGTGCCAGCAGCCAAGATCCCACCCCTAGTCAGCCCCAGCATTTT. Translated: CASSQDPTPSQPQHF.

CDR3 region: CASGGQDDPGELFF. The DNA of the CDR3 is TGCGCCAGTGGCGGGCAGGATGACCCCGGGGAGCTGTTTTTT. The rearrangement links TRBV5-1 to TRBJ2-2; possible D gene TRBD2, 5 bases. Germline CDR1 SGHRS, CDR2 YFSETQ. This CDR3 has 14 residues. The V end was cut by 8 bases, the J end by 6 bases, with 17 bases between.

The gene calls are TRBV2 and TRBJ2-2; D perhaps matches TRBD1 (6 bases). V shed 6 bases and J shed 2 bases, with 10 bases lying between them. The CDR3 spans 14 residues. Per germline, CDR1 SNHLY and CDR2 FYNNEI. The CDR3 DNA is TGTGCCAGCAGCCGGACAGCCAACACCGGGGAGCTGTTTTTT. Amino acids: CASSRTANTGELFF.

In DNA, the CDR3 is TGCGCCAGCAGTTCCAGACTAGCGGGGCACCAAGAGACCCAGTACTTC. Its translation: CASSSRLAGHQETQYF. V and J are TRBV5-1 and TRBJ2-5; 11 bases are a match to TRBD2. Losses at the gene ends were 5 bases for V and 0 bases for J; bases not matched to a gene: 6. CDR1 is SGHRS, CDR2 YFSETQ, per germline. This CDR3 is 16 amino acids long.

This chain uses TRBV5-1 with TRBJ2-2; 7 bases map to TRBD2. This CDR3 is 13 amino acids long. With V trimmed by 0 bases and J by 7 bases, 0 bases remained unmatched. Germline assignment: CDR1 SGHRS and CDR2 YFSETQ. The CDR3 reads CASSLGGGGELFF. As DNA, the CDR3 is TGCGCCAGCAGCTTGGGGGGGGGCGGGGAGCTGTTTTTT.

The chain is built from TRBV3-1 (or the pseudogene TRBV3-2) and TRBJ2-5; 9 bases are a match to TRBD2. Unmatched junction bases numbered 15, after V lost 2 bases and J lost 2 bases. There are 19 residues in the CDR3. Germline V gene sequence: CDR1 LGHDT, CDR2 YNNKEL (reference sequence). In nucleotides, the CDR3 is TGTGCCAGCAGCCAATCCCCTAGCGGGGCCCCACTTTTTCAAGAGACCCAGTACTTC. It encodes CASSQSPSGAPLFQETQYF.

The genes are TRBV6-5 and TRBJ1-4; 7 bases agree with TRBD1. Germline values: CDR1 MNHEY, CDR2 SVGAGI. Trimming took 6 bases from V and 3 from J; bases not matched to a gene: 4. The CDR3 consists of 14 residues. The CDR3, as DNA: TGTGCCAGCAGCAAGGGACAGCCTAATGAAAAACTGTTTTTT. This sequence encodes CASSKGQPNEKLFF.

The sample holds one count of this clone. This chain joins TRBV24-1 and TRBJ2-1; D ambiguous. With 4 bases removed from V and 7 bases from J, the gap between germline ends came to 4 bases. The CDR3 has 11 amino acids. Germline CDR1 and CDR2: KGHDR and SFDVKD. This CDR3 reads CATSELNEQFF. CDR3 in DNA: TGTGCCACCAGTGAGTTAAATGAGCAGTTCTTC.